The next 2 T cell receptor beta chains were all read from a single sample in a study of tissue T cells after allogeneic stem cell transplantation. The time point is: mouse harvest day 14 after allogeneic transplant. The graft held 10^6 splenic CD5+ T cells and 10^7 T-cell-depleted bone marrow cells. TCRdb's table, derived via immunoSEQ multiplex PCR, lists solely in-frame clones and lacks some. Counted here are over 2,000 clones, 35% to 45% occurring once; the ten biggest clones make up around 33%. The sample taken for sequencing was lymph node tissue. All receptors come from a female BALB/c mouse given C57BL/6 T cells with graft-versus-host disease after an allogeneic hematopoietic cell transplant.

Comments on this clone: Gene names are the mouse ones. Read sequence stops 1 residue before the CDR3 end, and the germline J gene provides the missing end. J is TRBJ1-1 and V is TRBV23. The CDR3 has 13 amino acids. The germline V gene encodes CDR1 KGHTA and CDR2 FQNQQP. CDR3: CSSSPGSNTEVFF. The part of the CDR3 DNA that was read is TGCTCCAGCAGTCCGGGATCAAACACAGAAGTCTTC. Complete variable domain (other parts from reference TRBV23 and TRBJ1-1): DAAVTQKPRYLIKMKGQEAEMKCIPEKGHTAVFWYQQKQSKELKFLIYFQNQQPLDQIDMVKERFSAVCPSSSLCSLGIRTCEAEDSALYLCSSSPGSNTEVFFGKGTRLTVV.

By sample share, this clone is large. The gene symbols are mouse symbols. The CDR3 end lies 1 residue beyond the end of the read and is filled in from the germline J gene. This chain connects TRBV12-1 to TRBJ2-7; 7 bases map to TRBD1. Trimming cost V 0 bases and J 2 bases; bases outside gene matches: 0. The CDR3 spans 13 residues. Germline CDR1 SGHSN, CDR2 HYEKVE. The part of the CDR3 DNA that was read is TGTGCCAGCTCTCTCGGGACAGCCTATGAACAGTAC. It specifies CASSLGTAYEQY. The full CDR3 is CASSLGTAYEQYF.